This T cell receptor (beta chain) was sequenced for a study of blood T cell repertoires in COVID-19. About the research overall: Both acute and convalescent COVID-19 samples were obtained from the United States, Italy and Spain. PBMCs, B-cell-depleted T cells, or T cells provided the cDNA or gDNA that made up the material.

V was pared by 2 bases and J by 5 bases, with 14 bases between. CDR1 is MDHEN and CDR2 is SYDVKM in the germline V gene. The length of the CDR3 is 15 residues. This clone is termed hyperexpanded. Authors' data handling: Nucleated cell number was recorded as an estimate derived from reference gene primer amplification. Profiling relied on immunoSEQ multiplex PCR, and the TCRdb table lists in-frame clones only, not all of them. V and J calls and clone size are as listed in that table; D and trimming were resolved from the DNA. The sample yields 150,000 to 160,000 clones, around 91% seen once. This clonotype was sampled from a woman aged 40 to 50 with acute or convalescent COVID-19. Sequencing was done on a sample of peripheral blood. This rearrangement joins TRBV28 to TRBJ2-3; D is possibly TRBD2 (6 bases). The CDR3, as DNA: TGTGCCAGCAGTTTAAACGGGGGTGGTGGAGATACGCAGTATTTT. The encoded protein is CASSLNGGGGDTQYF.